This entry lists 15 T cell receptor beta chains sequenced from one sample in a study of beta chain features in type 1 diabetes. The sequenced template was cDNA made from the entire isolated RNA. This table comes from immunoSEQ multiplex PCR, and its TCRdb copy is limited to in-frame clones, with some not included. The table records a few hundred thousand clones, roughly 13% of them present only once. For these TCRs, the target antigens are not known. Study-level findings and limits: Significant though moderate, a shortening of TCRB CDR3s appeared in all four CD4+ subsets of Type 1 diabetes patients.

Source material: naive CD4+ T cells from blood. All receptors derive from a woman younger than 30 with type 1 diabetes.

This clone appeared a few times. V is TRBV2 and J is TRBJ1-4, with TRBD1 as a possible D gene (5 bases). Germline values: CDR1 SNHLY, CDR2 FYNNEI. Trimming took 5 bases from V and 8 from J, leaving 9 bases between them. This CDR3 comprises 12 residues. DNA of the CDR3: TGTGCCAGCAGTTATCACAGGGAAAAACTGTTTTTT. This codes for CASSYHREKLFF.

Only a few counts were recorded for this clone. V usage is TRBV28 and J usage is TRBJ1-5; 10 nucleotides agree with TRBD1. This CDR3 region has 15 residues. Trimming removed 6 bases from V and 2 bases from J; junction bases left unmatched: 4. Germline loops: CDR1 MDHEN, CDR2 SYDVKM. CDR3: CASRAGTGGNQPQHF. DNA for the CDR3: TGTGCCAGCAGGGCCGGGACAGGGGGCAATCAGCCCCAGCATTTT.

The chain employs TRBV9 and TRBJ2-3, with TRBD2 as a possible D gene (6 bases). The germline V gene has CDR1 SGDLS and CDR2 YYNGEE. The length of the CDR3 is 15 residues. The V and J ends lost 0 bases and 3 bases respectively, with 11 bases between them. CDR3 bases: TGTGCCAGCAGCGTAGGTGTGGGAGGAACAGATACGCAGTATTTT. It yields the protein CASSVGVGGTDTQYF.

This clone was counted between two and nine times. Other DNA sequences within the sample encode an identical CDR3. V and J are TRBV18 and TRBJ2-5; unclear D gene. The V and J ends lost 2 bases and 5 bases respectively, with 9 bases between them. Per the germline V gene, CDR1 is KGHSH and CDR2 is LQKENI. The CDR3 contains 13 residues. The CDR3 spells CASSPGQIETQYF. The CDR3 DNA follows: TGTGCCAGCTCACCAGGCCAGATCGAGACCCAGTACTTC.

This clone was seen a few times. V and J are TRBV19 and TRBJ1-1; unclear D gene. V lost 3 bases and J 4 bases, leaving 12 bases between the germline ends. Germline-derived CDR1 and CDR2 are LNHDA and SQIVND (reference sequence). This CDR3 region has 14 residues. CDR3 sequence: CASSMWRPGTEAFF. The CDR3 coding sequence is TGTGCCAGTAGTATGTGGCGGCCGGGCACTGAAGCTTTCTTT.

The chain carries TRBV2 and TRBJ2-7; 8 bases are shared with TRBD1. Germline CDR1 reads SNHLY; CDR2 reads FYNNEI. V lost 4 bases, J lost 4 bases, and 3 bases stayed unmatched. The CDR3 has 13 amino acids. The CDR3 coding sequence is TGTGCCAGCAGTGGACAGGGGATTTACGAGCAGTACGTC. Translated, it gives CASSGQGIYEQYV.

This rearrangement joins TRBV11-2 to TRBJ2-1; weak D call: TRBD1 (6 bases). The V gene lost 7 bases and the J gene lost 3 bases, with 13 bases spanning the gap. Germline V CDR1 and CDR2: SGHAT, FQNNGV. The CDR3 contains 14 residues. This chain's CDR3 is CASIRDRNYNEQFF. The CDR3 DNA is TGTGCCAGCATCCGCGACAGGAACTACAATGAGCAGTTCTTC.

This clone was seen a few times. The chain employs TRBV27 and TRBJ2-3, with unresolved D. Trimming took 5 bases from V and 0 from J, leaving 12 bases between them. The CDR3 covers 15 residues. The germline V gene encodes CDR1 MNHEY and CDR2 SMNVEV (reference sequence). The CDR3 nucleotides are TGTGCCAGCAGTCCCAGCCAGGCTAGCACAGATACGCAGTATTTT. It specifies CASSPSQASTDTQYF.

V is TRBV5-1 and J is TRBJ2-5, with a possible D match to TRBD2 (5 bases). The CDR3 length is 17 residues. The germline V gene encodes CDR1 SGHRS and CDR2 YFSETQ. Between the trimmed V and J ends, which lost 0 bases and 2 bases, there was a span of 17 bases. This CDR3 reads CASSLAGPGSGQETQYF. DNA of the CDR3: TGCGCCAGCAGCTTGGCTGGTCCGGGAAGCGGACAAGAGACCCAGTACTTC.

The chain uses TRBV19 and TRBJ2-2; 8 bases are a match to TRBD1. Germline CDR1 is LNHDA and CDR2 is SQIVND (reference sequence). CDR3 size: 14 residues. Trimming took 8 bases from V and 4 from J; bases not matched to a gene: 6. CDR3 bases: TGTGCCAGTGGACAGGGACGGGGCACCGGGGAGCTGTTTTTT. Residues: CASGQGRGTGELFF.

This clone showed up just a few times. CDR3 sequence reads: CASSSDRGMNTEAFF. CDR3 coding DNA: TGTGCCAGCAGTTCGGACAGGGGCATGAACACTGAAGCTTTCTTT. V usage is TRBV27 and J usage is TRBJ1-1; 9 nucleotides match TRBD1. The CDR3 is made up of 15 amino acids. The V and J ends lost 4 bases and 0 bases, in that order; junction bases with no gene match: 3. The germline CDR1 and CDR2 sequences are MNHEY and SMNVEV (reference sequence).

V is TRBV7-9 and J is TRBJ2-3, with 8 bases lining up with TRBD2. Germline-derived CDR1 and CDR2 are SEHNR and FQNEAQ (reference sequence). This CDR3 has 16 residues. With 2 bases clipped from V and 0 bases from J, the junction kept 4 bases outside the gene matches. The CDR3 here is CASSLLASGSTDTQYF. The CDR3 bases are TGTGCCAGCAGCTTACTGGCTAGCGGGAGCACAGATACGCAGTATTTT.

V gene TRBV28 combines with J gene TRBJ2-2; TRBD2 agrees at 14 bases. V lost 2 bases, J lost 7 bases, and 3 bases stayed unmatched. This CDR3 is 16 amino acids long. Germline CDR1 MDHEN, CDR2 SYDVKM. Here the CDR3 DNA reads TGTGCCAGCAGTTTACTGGGGACTAGCGGGAGCGGGGAGCTGTTTTTT. This gives the protein CASSLLGTSGSGELFF. Variable domain in full (rest from reference TRBV28 and TRBJ2-2): DVKVTQSSRYLVKRTGEKVFLECVQDMDHENMFWYRQDPGLGLRLIYFSYDVKMKEKGDIPEGYSVSREKKERFSLILESASTNQTSMYLCASSLLGTSGSGELFFGEGSRLTVL.

The chain employs TRBV11-2 and TRBJ1-1; tentatively, D is TRBD1 (6 bases). Trimming stripped 2 bases from V and 8 bases from J, with 12 bases between. Germline CDR1 is SGHAT and CDR2 is FQNNGV. This CDR3 has 13 amino acids. This CDR3 is CASSLTDRSEAFF. As DNA, the CDR3 is TGTGCCAGCAGCTTAACGGACAGATCCGAAGCTTTCTTT.

The chain recombines TRBV11-2 with TRBJ1-1; D unclear. V was pared by 5 bases and J by 3 bases, with 16 bases between. This CDR3 region has 15 residues. CDR1 and CDR2 (germline): SGHAT, FQNNGV. For the CDR3, the DNA is TGTGCCAGCAGCCCCTCCCTCTTACGGGACACTGAAGCTTTCTTT. Translated: CASSPSLLRDTEAFF.